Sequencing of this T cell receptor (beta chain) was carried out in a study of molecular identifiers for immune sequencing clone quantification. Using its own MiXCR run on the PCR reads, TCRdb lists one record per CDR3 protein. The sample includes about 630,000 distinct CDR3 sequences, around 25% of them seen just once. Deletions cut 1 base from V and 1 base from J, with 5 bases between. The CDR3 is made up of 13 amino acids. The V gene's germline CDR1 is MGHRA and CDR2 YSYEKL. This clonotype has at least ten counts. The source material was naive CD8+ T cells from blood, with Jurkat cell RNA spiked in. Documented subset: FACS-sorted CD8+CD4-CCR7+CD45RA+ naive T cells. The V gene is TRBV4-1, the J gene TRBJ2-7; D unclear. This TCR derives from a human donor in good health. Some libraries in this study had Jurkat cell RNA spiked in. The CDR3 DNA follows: TGCGCCAGCAGCCAAGCAGAGTCCTACGAGCAGTACTTC. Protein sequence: CASSQAESYEQYF.